Below, 17 T cell receptor beta chains from the same sample are listed, as sequenced in a study of shared clonotypes between healthy human individuals. The naive CD8 subset, CD45RO-negative cells positively selected for CCR7, excluded terminally differentiated effector memory CD45RA+ cells. Some clones are missing from TCRdb's copy, which holds only in-frame ones; the method was immunoSEQ multiplex PCR. The sample includes about 2,200,000 clones, just over 90% of them seen just once. Sample: naive CD8+ T cells from PBMCs. The source of these receptors is a man aged 18 to 30 in good health. Some clones in this sample may be carry-over from other donors' samples.

The DNA of the CDR3 is TGTGCCAGCAGTGAAGGTCCACAGGGCCCCTACGAGCAGTACTTC. Its translation is CASSEGPQGPYEQYF. The rearrangement uses TRBV6-1 and TRBJ2-7; TRBD1 might be the D (6 bases). The CDR3 sequence is 15 residues long. The V gene's germline CDR1 is MNHNS and CDR2 SASEGT. Trimming shortened V by 1 base and J by 2 bases, and 12 bases separated the two germline ends.

In regard to this clone: Other nucleotide sequences in the sample specify the same CDR3. This sequence joins TRBV7-9 and TRBJ2-7, with 9 bases matching TRBD1. The CDR3 has 14 residues. With V trimmed by 4 bases and J by 4 bases, 5 bases remained unmatched. The germline V gene has CDR1 SEHNR and CDR2 FQNEAQ (reference sequence). CDR3 DNA sequence: TGTGCCAGCAGCTCCCCGGGACAGGGTTACGAGCAGTACTTC. It encodes CASSSPGQGYEQYF.

The chain recombines TRBV6-1 with TRBJ2-5; 8 positions match TRBD2. Unmatched junction bases numbered 1, after V lost 3 bases and J lost 1 base. Germline values: CDR1 MNHNS, CDR2 SASEGT. The CDR3 spans 14 residues. The CDR3 loop is CASSDSGTQETQYF. Here the CDR3 DNA reads TGTGCCAGCAGTGATAGCGGGACCCAAGAGACCCAGTACTTC.

V is TRBV19 and J is TRBJ2-7; D uncertain. The CDR3 has 14 amino acids. Trimming removed 6 bases at V and 2 bases at J, with 14 bases between. CDR1 and CDR2 (germline): LNHDA, SQIVND (reference sequence). DNA for the CDR3: TGTGCCAGTAGCTATACAGCTGGAACCTACGAGCAGTACTTC. Translation: CASSYTAGTYEQYF.

This clone is a singleton in its sample. The gene calls are TRBV4-3 and TRBJ2-1, with 8 bases lining up with TRBD1. V trimming: 1 base; J trimming: 1 base; junction bases outside the gene matches: 0. Germline V gives CDR1 LGHNA, CDR2 YSLEER. The CDR3 spans 15 residues. The CDR3 DNA is TGCGCCAGCAGCCAAGGACAGGGGTCCTACAATGAGCAGTTCTTC. Protein: CASSQGQGSYNEQFF.

The chain has TRBV10-3 and TRBJ2-3; TRBD1 matches at 7 bases. From germline, CDR1 is ENHRY and CDR2 SYGVKD. This CDR3 is built from 14 residues. Trimming removed 8 bases from V and 1 base from J; junction bases left unmatched: 6. Written as DNA, the CDR3 is TGTGCCATCGGGACAGACCCAGGCACAGATACGCAGTATTTT. As protein: CAIGTDPGTDTQYF.

On this clone: The same CDR3 is also encoded by other DNA sequences in this sample. The chain uses TRBV7-9 and TRBJ1-2; 7 bases align to TRBD1. Germline lookup yields CDR1 SEHNR and CDR2 FQNEAQ (reference sequence). This CDR3 spans 14 amino acids. Losses at the gene ends were 1 base for V and 4 bases for J; bases not matched to a gene: 3. The CDR3 here is CASSLGAGGYGYTF. DNA of the CDR3: TGTGCCAGCAGCTTAGGGGCAGGGGGCTATGGCTACACCTTC.

CDR3 residues: CASSETYRVPEAFF. The DNA for the CDR3 is TGCGCCAGCAGCGAGACTTACAGGGTCCCTGAAGCTTTCTTT. The gene calls are TRBV5-1 and TRBJ1-1; TRBD1 is a possible D gene (6 bases). CDR1 SGHRS and CDR2 YFSETQ come from the germline V gene. The CDR3 length is 14 residues. V was shortened by 4 bases and J by 6 bases, with 16 bases between the two germline ends.

The rearrangement uses TRBV5-8 and TRBJ2-1, with TRBD1 identical over 8 bases. V lost 3 bases to trimming and J lost 4 bases; unmatched junction nucleotides: 9. The CDR3 length is 16 residues. The germline V gene has CDR1 SGHTS and CDR2 YDEGEE. The chain's CDR3 is CASSSKRTGSYNEQFF. CDR3 nucleotide sequence: TGTGCCAGCAGCTCGAAAAGGACAGGGTCATACAATGAGCAGTTCTTC.

The chain employs TRBV27 and TRBJ2-7; 7 bases map to TRBD1. The junction had 10 bases not matched to a gene; V was cut back by 5 bases and J by 6 bases. Germline values: CDR1 MNHEY, CDR2 SMNVEV (reference sequence). The CDR3 length is 14 residues. The chain's CDR3 is CASSPKGAKGEQYF. CDR3 sequence (DNA): TGTGCCAGCAGTCCCAAGGGGGCTAAGGGCGAGCAGTACTTC.

The V call is TRBV7-9, the J call TRBJ2-7, with D unresolved. Germline values: CDR1 SEHNR, CDR2 FQNEAQ (reference sequence). The CDR3 is 12 amino acids. V was trimmed by 6 bases and J by 3 bases, leaving 9 bases between them. CDR3: CASRGILYEQYF. Here the CDR3 DNA reads TGTGCCAGCAGGGGGATCCTCTACGAGCAGTACTTC.

The chain combines TRBV7-9 with TRBJ2-5; D perhaps matches TRBD2 (6 bases). The CDR3 covers 14 residues. With 2 bases removed from V and 2 bases from J, the gap between germline ends came to 9 bases. Germline V CDR1 and CDR2: SEHNR, FQNEAQ (reference sequence). CDR3 loop: CASSLTSRQETQYF. In DNA form, the CDR3 reads TGTGCCAGCAGCTTAACTAGCCGGCAAGAGACCCAGTACTTC.

This clone was detected once. The V gene is TRBV5-6, the J gene TRBJ2-1, with D perhaps matching TRBD2 (5 bases). Trimming cost V 2 bases and J 3 bases, with 9 bases left between them. Germline CDR1 reads SGHDT; CDR2 reads YYEEEE. The CDR3 is 14 amino acids. This CDR3 is CASSFRGYYNEQFF. CDR3 in DNA: TGTGCCAGCAGCTTCCGAGGGTACTACAATGAGCAGTTCTTC.

This clone has a single count. The J gene is TRBJ2-2, the V gene TRBV5-1; 8 bases fit TRBD1. The CDR3 is made up of 17 amino acids. Germline V gene lookup returns CDR1 SGHRS and CDR2 YFSETQ. The V and J ends lost 1 base and 4 bases, in that order; junction bases with no gene match: 9. For the CDR3, the DNA is TGCGCCAGCAGCTTGCCTGAGGACAGGGCGGGCACCGGGGAGCTGTTTTTT. Translation: CASSLPEDRAGTGELFF.

This chain joins TRBV10-3 and TRBJ2-3; 10 bases line up with TRBD2. The trim removed 3 bases at V and 3 bases at J, leaving 9 bases unmatched. Germline CDR1 is ENHRY and CDR2 is SYGVKD. The CDR3 is made up of 17 amino acids. CDR3 region: CAISDSLLAGLTDTQYF. In DNA form, the CDR3 reads TGTGCCATCAGTGATTCCCTACTAGCGGGATTAACAGATACGCAGTATTTT.

The genes are TRBV13 and TRBJ1-2; D uncertain. From germline, CDR1 is PRHDT and CDR2 FYEKMQ (reference sequence). The CDR3 totals 14 residues. With 5 bases removed from V and 8 bases from J, the gap between germline ends came to 18 bases. CDR3 sequence: CASSRGEPGTGYTF. CDR3 bases: TGTGCCAGCAGCCGCGGGGAGCCCGGAACGGGCTACACCTTC. Combining the CDR3 with reference TRBV13 and TRBJ1-2 gives the whole variable domain AAGVIQSPRHLIKEKRETATLKCYPIPRHDTVYWYQQGPGQDPQFLISFYEKMQSDKGSIPDRFSAQQFSDYHSELNMSSLELGDSALYFCASSRGEPGTGYTFGSGTRLTVV.

J is TRBJ2-5 and V is TRBV13, with 7 nucleotides matching TRBD2. Germline V gene data show CDR1 as PRHDT and CDR2 as FYEKMQ (reference sequence). The J segment lost 0 bases and the V segment lost 1 base, leaving 5 bases of the junction unmatched. CDR3 length: 16 amino acids. The CDR3: CASSLEASGDQETQYF. Written as DNA, the CDR3 is TGTGCCAGCAGCTTAGAGGCTAGCGGAGACCAAGAGACCCAGTACTTC.